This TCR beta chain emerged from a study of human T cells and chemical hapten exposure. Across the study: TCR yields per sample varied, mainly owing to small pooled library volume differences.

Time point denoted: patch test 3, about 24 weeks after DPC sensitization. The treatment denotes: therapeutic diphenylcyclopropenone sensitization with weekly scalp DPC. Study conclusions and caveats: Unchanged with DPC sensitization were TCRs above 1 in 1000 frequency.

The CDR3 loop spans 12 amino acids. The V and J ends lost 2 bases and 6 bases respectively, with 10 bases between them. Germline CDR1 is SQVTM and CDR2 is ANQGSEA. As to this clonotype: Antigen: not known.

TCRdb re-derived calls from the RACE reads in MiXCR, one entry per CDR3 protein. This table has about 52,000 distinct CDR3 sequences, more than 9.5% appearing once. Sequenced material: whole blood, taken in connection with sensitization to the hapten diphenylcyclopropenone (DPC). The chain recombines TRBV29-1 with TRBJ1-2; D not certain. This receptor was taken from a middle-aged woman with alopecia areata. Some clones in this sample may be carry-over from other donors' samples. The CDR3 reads CSVENRNDGYTF. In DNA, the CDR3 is TGCAGCGTTGAAAACAGAAATGATGGCTACACCTTC.